These 23 T cell receptor beta chains came from one sample sequenced in a study of somatic mutations in cytotoxic T cells in rheumatoid arthritis. Here immunoSEQ multiplex PCR was the method, and the copy in TCRdb shows in-frame clones only, minus some. The sample holds about 19,000 clones; 85% are singletons and the top ten take 5.5% to 8%. The sample comprised CD8+ T cells sorted from blood. These receptors were taken from a middle-aged woman with rheumatoid arthritis.

This chain joins TRBV6-5 and TRBJ2-2; the match to TRBD2 covers 9 bases. V was pared by 7 bases and J by 6 bases, with 9 bases of the junction left unmatched. The CDR3 has 15 residues. Germline V CDR1 and CDR2: MNHEY, SVGAGI. The CDR3 nucleotides read TGTGCCAGCAATCGCCAAGCGGGGGGATCCGGGGAGCTGTTTTTT. Encoded protein: CASNRQAGGSGELFF.

This sequence joins TRBV27 and TRBJ2-1; D might be TRBD2 (5 bases). V was shortened by 6 bases and J by 6 bases, with 12 bases between the two germline ends. Germline CDR1 MNHEY, CDR2 SMNVEV (reference sequence). This CDR3 has 13 residues. The CDR3 coding sequence is TGTGCCAGCAGCCTAGGACGGGGCAATGAGCAGTTCTTC. It encodes CASSLGRGNEQFF.

V usage is TRBV6-1 and J usage is TRBJ2-2, with TRBD2 matching 7 bases. This CDR3 is built from 12 residues. Germline V gene data show CDR1 as MNHNS and CDR2 as SASEGT. The J segment lost 8 bases and the V segment lost 5 bases, leaving 2 bases of the junction unmatched. This CDR3 is CASSPRGGELFF. CDR3 in DNA: TGTGCCAGCAGTCCGCGGGGGGGGGAGCTGTTTTTT.

The rearrangement links TRBV7-8 to TRBJ1-4; weak D call: TRBD1 (5 bases). The germline gives CDR1 SGHVS, CDR2 FQNEAQ. V dropped 5 bases and J dropped 4 bases, with 11 bases sitting between them. The length of the CDR3 is 14 residues. The CDR3 sequence is CASSPKGYNEKLFF. CDR3 DNA sequence: TGTGCCAGCAGCCCGAAGGGGTATAATGAAAAACTGTTTTTT.

The V gene is TRBV5-1, the J gene TRBJ2-7, with 11 bases matching TRBD2. Germline trimming cut 2 bases from V and 3 bases from J; bases unmatched to any gene: 1. The CDR3 is 14 amino acids. Germline CDR1 SGHRS, CDR2 YFSETQ. The CDR3 sequence: CASSFTSGGYEQYF. CDR3 DNA sequence: TGCGCCAGCAGCTTTACTAGCGGGGGCTACGAGCAGTACTTC.

The rearrangement links TRBV7-8 to TRBJ2-1, with TRBD1 as a possible D gene (6 bases). Germline CDR1 is SGHVS and CDR2 is FQNEAQ. V shed 0 bases and J shed 3 bases, with 9 bases lying between them. CDR3 length: 15 residues. The CDR3 DNA is TGTGCCAGCAGCTTAGCCCGGGACAACTACAATGAGCAGTTCTTC. Protein sequence: CASSLARDNYNEQFF.

The chain links TRBV10-3 to TRBJ2-7; the D is unclear. Germline CDR1 reads ENHRY; CDR2 reads SYGVKD. This CDR3 has 11 amino acids. Trimming took off 10 bases at V and 0 bases at J, with 7 bases between the two ends. The CDR3 spells CATLSSYEQYF. DNA for the CDR3: TGTGCCACCTTGAGCTCCTACGAGCAGTACTTC.

This clone was recorded only once. This chain links TRBV7-6 with TRBJ2-5, with D maybe TRBD2 (6 bases). TRBJ2-7 matches the DNA end more closely, so the J call is doubtful. Germline V lookup: CDR1 SGHVS, CDR2 FNYEAQ. This CDR3 has 18 residues. The CDR3 bases are TGTGCCAGCAGCTTAGACGGGGGACCATCCTCAGGATCCTACGAGCAGTACTTC. Translating gives CASSLDGGPSSGSYEQYF.

The J gene is TRBJ2-7, the V gene TRBV6-1; perhaps TRBD2 as D (6 bases). The CDR3 is 13 residues long. V was clipped by 3 bases and J by 3 bases, with 9 bases between them. Germline values: CDR1 MNHNS, CDR2 SASEGT. CDR3: CASSEGGFYEQYF. CDR3 bases: TGTGCCAGCAGTGAGGGGGGTTTCTACGAGCAGTACTTC.

The V gene is TRBV10-1, the J gene TRBJ2-1; unclear D gene. CDR3 length equals 12 residues. The V and J ends lost 6 bases and 5 bases respectively, with 8 bases between them. CDR1 is WNHNN, CDR2 SYGVQD, per germline (reference sequence). The CDR3 nucleotides are TGCGCCAGCAGCCCGTCTGACAATGAGCAGTTCTTC. Its protein is CASSPSDNEQFF.

The chain recombines TRBV10-3 with TRBJ1-1; 9 bases agree with TRBD1. Trimming took 8 bases from V and 0 from J; bases not matched to a gene: 7. The CDR3 spans 15 residues. CDR1 is ENHRY, CDR2 SYGVKD, per germline. For the CDR3, the DNA is TGTGCCATCGTCCCGGGACAGGGATTGAACACTGAAGCTTTCTTT. It specifies CAIVPGQGLNTEAFF.

On this clone itself: An end of the junction does not agree with germline; a read error may underlie this. The genes are TRBV5-1 and TRBJ2-1, with 8 bases that match TRBD1. Germline V gene lookup returns CDR1 SGHRS and CDR2 YFSETQ. The CDR3 runs 16 residues. The CDR3 sequence is CASSSGQGRAYHEQFF. The CDR3 coding sequence is TGCGCCAGCAGTTCCGGACAGGGACGGGCCTACCATGAGCAGTTCTTC.

This clone was counted a single time. The chain recombines TRBV11-2 with TRBJ2-1; tentatively, D is TRBD2 (5 bases). The CDR3 totals 12 residues. Per germline, CDR1 SGHAT and CDR2 FQNNGV. V was pared by 11 bases and J by 8 bases, with 16 bases between. In DNA form, the CDR3 reads TGTGCCTCAGAGGGCCTTAGAGATGAGCAGTTCTTC. Its protein product is CASEGLRDEQFF.

The chain employs TRBV2 and TRBJ1-1, with D unclear. There are 14 residues in the CDR3. V lost 2 bases and J lost 0, with 7 bases in between. CDR1 is SNHLY, CDR2 FYNNEI, per germline. The CDR3 loop reads CASSESGLNTEAFF. CDR3 coding DNA: TGTGCCAGCAGTGAATCGGGGTTGAACACTGAAGCTTTCTTT.

V is TRBV6-1 and J is TRBJ1-4; TRBD1 agrees at 8 bases. Germline-derived CDR1 and CDR2 are MNHNS and SASEGT. J lost 5 bases, V lost 2 bases, and 7 bases had no gene match. The CDR3 totals 16 residues. The CDR3 here is CASSELRTGKNEKLFF. For the CDR3, the DNA is TGTGCCAGCAGTGAACTAAGGACAGGGAAGAATGAAAAACTGTTTTTT.

The chain combines TRBV4-1 with TRBJ1-1, with no clear D. Trimming took off 1 base at V and 0 bases at J, with 6 bases between the two ends. CDR1 is MGHRA and CDR2 is YSYEKL in the germline V gene. The CDR3 contains 14 residues. CDR3: CASSQGSMNTEAFF. The CDR3 nucleotides are TGCGCCAGCAGCCAAGGGAGTATGAACACTGAAGCTTTCTTT.

V is TRBV7-9 and J is TRBJ1-2; D may be TRBD1 (5 bases). The germline V gene has CDR1 SEHNR and CDR2 FQNEAQ (reference sequence). The length of the CDR3 is 13 residues. Trimming stripped 1 base from V and 6 bases from J, with 9 bases between. In nucleotides, the CDR3 is TGTGCCAGCAGCTTAGGACAGACGAATGGCTACACCTTC. Protein sequence: CASSLGQTNGYTF.

For this clone: One junction end does not reproduce the germline sequence, and a read error may be involved. J is TRBJ1-1 and V is TRBV14; D is undetermined. Germline assignment: CDR1 SGHDN and CDR2 FVKESK. The CDR3 contains 13 residues. CDR3 residues: CASSQSLNAEAFF. CDR3 nucleotides: TGTGCCAGCAGCCAATCACTGAACGCTGAAGCTTTCTTT.

The chain carries TRBV27 and TRBJ2-7, with D perhaps matching TRBD1 (6 bases). This CDR3 comprises 15 residues. Germline V gene lookup returns CDR1 MNHEY and CDR2 SMNVEV (reference sequence). V was clipped by 3 bases and J by 3 bases, with 15 bases between them. The CDR3 nucleotides are TGTGCCAGCAGTTTGAGGGGGTTCTCCCTCTACGAGCAGTACTTC. As protein: CASSLRGFSLYEQYF.

The chain joins TRBV14 to TRBJ1-5; 7 nucleotides agree with TRBD1. The CDR3 is 18 amino acids. The trim removed 1 base at V and 0 bases at J, leaving 9 bases unmatched. Looked up from germline, CDR1 is SGHDN and CDR2 is FVKESK. The CDR3 DNA reads as TGTGCCAGCAGCCAAGGACAGGGTCCGAGTTATAGCAATCAGCCCCAGCATTTT. This sequence encodes CASSQGQGPSYSNQPQHF.

The V gene is TRBV4-1, the J gene TRBJ2-1; the D gene is possibly TRBD1 (7 bases). The CDR3 is 21 residues long. In germline, CDR1 is MGHRA, CDR2 YSYEKL. Trimming took off 6 bases at V and 0 bases at J, with 30 bases between the two ends. The CDR3 region is CASSLTSTQGEAGGSYNEQFF. CDR3 nucleotides: TGCGCCAGCAGTCTTACCTCTACCCAAGGGGAGGCAGGGGGCTCCTACAATGAGCAGTTCTTC.

V is TRBV6-6 and J is TRBJ2-5; 7 bases match TRBD1. Germline lookup yields CDR1 MNHNY and CDR2 SVGAGI (reference sequence). The J segment lost 5 bases and the V segment lost 5 bases, leaving 5 bases of the junction unmatched. The CDR3 totals 13 residues. Here the CDR3 reads CASSQDRVETQYF. CDR3 DNA: TGTGCCAGCAGTCAAGACAGGGTGGAGACCCAGTACTTC.

The chain carries TRBV29-1 and TRBJ1-2, with D possibly being TRBD1 (5 bases). The CDR3 length is 15 residues. Trimming cost V 5 bases and J 3 bases, with 19 bases left between them. From germline, CDR1 is SQVTM and CDR2 ANQGSEA. The CDR3 here is CSVQPAEGPHYGYTF. The CDR3 region has the DNA TGCAGCGTTCAACCCGCGGAGGGGCCACACTATGGCTACACCTTC.